This passage covers 13 T cell receptor beta chains from one sample sequenced in a study of CD8+ T cells in alopecia areata. In each case, RNA was isolated and then reverse transcribed into cDNA as the sequencing template. Here immunoSEQ multiplex PCR was the method, and the copy in TCRdb shows in-frame clones only, minus some. The data show more than 90,000 clones, with 60% to 65% seen just once and roughly 16% held by the top ten. The treatment is: oral pan-JAK inhibitor, 5-10 mg twice daily. The sample here was CD8+ T cells sorted from blood, taken at week 4, from a patient treated with tofacitinib. The receptors stem from a human donor with alopecia areata.

The gene calls are TRBV6-5 and TRBJ2-7, with 9 nucleotides matching TRBD1. The CDR3 runs 15 residues. V lost 5 bases and J lost 3; bases outside the gene matches: 8. Germline V gives CDR1 MNHEY, CDR2 SVGAGI. CDR3 sequence reads: CASSTPRDRVYEQYF. The CDR3 nucleotides read TGTGCCAGCAGTACGCCCCGGGACAGGGTCTACGAGCAGTACTTC.

The chain is built from TRBV7-9 and TRBJ2-5, with TRBD2 as a possible D gene (6 bases). V was clipped by 6 bases and J by 5 bases, with 19 bases between them. The CDR3 spans 15 residues. CDR1 SEHNR and CDR2 FQNEAQ come from the germline V gene (reference sequence). The CDR3 region is CASSPPTSSGETQYF. CDR3 sequence (DNA): TGTGCCAGCAGTCCCCCCACTAGCTCCGGGGAGACCCAGTACTTC.

The gene calls are TRBV9 and TRBJ2-5, with 8 bases matching TRBD2. V was pared by 0 bases and J by 5 bases, with 6 bases of the junction left unmatched. The CDR3 length is 15 residues. CDR1 is SGDLS and CDR2 is YYNGEE in the germline V gene. CDR3 sequence (DNA): TGTGCCAGCAGCGTAGGACTAGCGAGCGGCGAGACCCAGTACTTC. It is translated as CASSVGLASGETQYF.

This clone was seen once. The chain is built from TRBV6-5 and TRBJ1-5; tentative D call: TRBD1 (5 bases). Germline CDR1 is MNHEY and CDR2 is SVGAGI. The ends were cut back, 5 bases at V and 7 bases at J, with 15 bases in the middle. CDR3 length: 14 amino acids. The CDR3 nucleotides read TGTGCCAGCAGTGAGTTCGAGGGGATGCAGCCCCAGCATTTT. Its protein product is CASSEFEGMQPQHF.

The V gene is TRBV4-1, the J gene TRBJ2-7, with D possibly matching TRBD1 (6 bases). With 0 bases removed from V and 3 bases from J, the gap between germline ends came to 9 bases. The CDR3 loop spans 14 amino acids. From germline, CDR1 is MGHRA and CDR2 YSYEKL. The CDR3 DNA sequence: TGCGCCAGCAGCCAAGAAACAGGGTACTACGAGCAGTACTTC. Translating gives CASSQETGYYEQYF.

The J gene is TRBJ2-1, the V gene TRBV7-3; possibly TRBD1 for D (5 bases). Between the trimmed V and J ends, which lost 2 bases and 9 bases, there was a span of 14 bases. There are 14 residues in the CDR3. Germline-derived CDR1 and CDR2 are SGHTA and FQGTGA. This CDR3 reads CASSLGQGWSEQFF. As DNA, the CDR3 is TGTGCCAGCAGCTTAGGGCAGGGATGGAGTGAGCAGTTCTTC.

This clone was counted only a few times. V usage is TRBV7-2 and J usage is TRBJ2-7, with D unresolved. This CDR3 is 14 amino acids long. The ends were cut back, 3 bases at V and 1 base at J, with 10 bases in the middle. Germline V CDR1 and CDR2: SGHTA, FQGNSA. The CDR3 here is CASSFSFSSYEQYF. DNA for the CDR3: TGTGCCAGCAGCTTTAGTTTCTCGTCCTACGAGCAGTACTTC.

In its sample, this clone was seen a few times. The chain has TRBV19 and TRBJ2-1; D gene unclear. The CDR3 runs to 11 residues. Germline CDR1 is LNHDA and CDR2 is SQIVND (reference sequence). V gave up 6 bases and J gave up 8 bases, with 8 bases separating them. The CDR3 here is CASSLRDEQFF. The DNA for the CDR3 is TGTGCCAGTAGCCTCAGAGATGAGCAGTTCTTC.

This sequence joins TRBV4-1 and TRBJ1-4; no clear D. The length of the CDR3 is 14 residues. Trimming took 1 base from V and 7 from J, leaving 10 bases between them. Germline lookup yields CDR1 MGHRA and CDR2 YSYEKL. Here the CDR3 DNA reads TGCGCCAGCAGCCAAGGGGTCGGTATTGAAAAACTGTTTTTT. Translation gives CASSQGVGIEKLFF.

The chain couples TRBV5-1 to TRBJ2-3; tentatively, D is TRBD2 (5 bases). Trimming cost V 6 bases and J 4 bases, with 6 bases left between them. This CDR3 region has 11 residues. In germline, CDR1 is SGHRS, CDR2 YFSETQ. DNA of the CDR3: TGCGCCAGCATGAGGGCAGATACGCAGTATTTT. Amino acid sequence: CASMRADTQYF.

The V call is TRBV29-1, the J call TRBJ1-1; no reliable D call. Germline V gene lookup returns CDR1 SQVTM and CDR2 ANQGSEA. The CDR3 extends over 11 amino acids. The chain's CDR3 is CRGELGTEAFF. For the CDR3, the DNA is TGCCGCGGGGAATTAGGCACTGAAGCTTTCTTT.

The CDR3 loop is CASSPTTRAKNIQYF. The CDR3 nucleotides are TGTGCCAGCAGCCCGACAACGAGAGCCAAAAACATTCAGTACTTC. The chain employs TRBV11-2 and TRBJ2-4; D ambiguous. This CDR3 has 15 residues. Trimming removed 5 bases from V and 0 bases from J, with 11 bases in between. Germline CDR1 is SGHAT and CDR2 is FQNNGV.

This clone was counted between two and nine times. The rearrangement joins TRBV29-1 to TRBJ2-1; 12 nucleotides line up with TRBD1. Losses at the gene ends were 8 bases for V and 12 bases for J; bases not matched to a gene: 23. The germline CDR1 and CDR2 sequences are SQVTM and ANQGSEA. This CDR3 is 17 amino acids long. Here the CDR3 reads CSFRSSSGTGGFYGQFF. CDR3 nucleotide sequence: TGCAGCTTTCGCTCCTCCTCCGGGACAGGGGGCTTCTATGGGCAGTTCTTC.